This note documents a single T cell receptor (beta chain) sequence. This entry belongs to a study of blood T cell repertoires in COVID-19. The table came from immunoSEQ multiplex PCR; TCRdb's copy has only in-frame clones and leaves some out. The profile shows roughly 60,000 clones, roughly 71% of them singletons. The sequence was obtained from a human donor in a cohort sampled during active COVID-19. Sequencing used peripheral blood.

The CDR3 here is CASSLSVTGMFSPLHF. CDR3 nucleotides: TGTGCCAGCAGCTTATCTGTGACAGGAATGTTTTCACCCCTCCACTTT. This chain joins TRBV7-2 and TRBJ1-6, with TRBD1 as a possible D gene (6 bases). CDR3 length: 16 amino acids. The V end was cut by 2 bases, the J end by 9 bases, with 17 bases between. Germline loops: CDR1 SGHTA, CDR2 FQGNSA.